The 5 T cell receptor beta chains below all came from one sample that was sequenced in a study of T cells expressing NK-cell markers. TCRdb reprocessed the 5' RACE reads, with one entry per CDR3 protein and no DNA. Across about 460,000 distinct CDR3 sequences, the top ten clones capture 1.4% of the sample. Specimen: blood T cells: a sorted CD56 or NKG2C T cell subset, CD4+ or CD8+ T cells, or bulk PBMC T cells (not recorded which). The receptors were sampled from a woman aged 45-65 years in good health.

This chain uses TRBV4-2 with TRBJ2-1; no DNA is available, so the TRBD2 call from TCRdb remains unchecked. There are 15 residues in the CDR3. The V gene's germline CDR1 is LGHNA and CDR2 YNFKEQ. The chain's CDR3 is CASSQGTSGSDEQFF.

The rearrangement links TRBV7-8 to TRBJ1-5. Germline CDR1 is SGHVS and CDR2 is FQNEAQ. The CDR3 sequence is 16 residues long. The CDR3 loop reads CASSLTGVYSNQPQHF.

The chain recombines TRBV12-5 with TRBJ1-1. The CDR3 has 11 residues. Germline-derived CDR1 and CDR2 are LGHNT and FRNRAP. CDR3 sequence reads: CASGLVELAFF.

The chain employs TRBV12-3 or TRBV12-4 and TRBJ2-3. This CDR3 contains 13 residues. The CDR3 loop is CASSLKRGGTQYF.

The chain carries TRBV9 and TRBJ2-1; TCRdb indicates TRBD2, and absent DNA this call remains unverified. The CDR3 is 16 residues long. Looked up from germline, CDR1 is SGDLS and CDR2 is YYNGEE. The CDR3: CASSVEGSEKYNEQFF.